One and the same sample provided the 10 T cell receptor beta chains below, sequenced in a study of OX40 agonist ivuxolimab in advanced cancers. The library was made by the immunoSEQ multiplex PCR assay. Imported from immuneACCESS, the table was reduced by TCRdb to in-frame sequences with V and J called. These copies leave out some clones; in studies compared against another copy, an unresolved V gene accounts for under half, and the cause of the remainder is not known. Recorded for this sample are 98,000 or so clones; about 85% of them occurred a single time. The ten biggest clones cover roughly 0.8% of the sample. Here the sequenced sample was CD4+ or CD8+ T cells sorted from blood, taken in a trial of the OX40 agonist ivuxolimab. Receptors originate from an adult with an advanced solid tumor such as melanoma, head and neck, liver or kidney cancer.

The chain carries TRBV9 and TRBJ1-4, with no clear D. V was cut by 4 bases and J by 0 bases, with 7 bases left in between. This CDR3 comprises 14 residues. CDR1 is SGDLS and CDR2 is YYNGEE in the germline V gene. CDR3 region: CASSPQATNEKLFF. The CDR3 DNA is TGTGCCAGCAGCCCTCAAGCAACTAATGAAAAACTGTTTTTT.

The V gene is TRBV6-1, the J gene TRBJ2-1, with a weak D call TRBD1 (5 bases). Trimming cost V 5 bases and J 3 bases, with 8 bases left between them. This CDR3 is built from 13 residues. Germline V gives CDR1 MNHNS, CDR2 SASEGT. CDR3: CASSSQGYNEQFF. CDR3 in DNA: TGTGCCAGCAGTTCTCAGGGCTACAATGAGCAGTTCTTC.

The chain employs TRBV2 and TRBJ2-7; D not certain. This CDR3 spans 12 amino acids. CDR1 SNHLY and CDR2 FYNNEI come from the germline V gene. Trimming shortened V by 1 base and J by 4 bases, and 5 bases separated the two germline ends. In DNA, the CDR3 is TGTGCCAGCAGTGAAGAGGGTTACGAGCAGTACTTC. Its translation is CASSEEGYEQYF.

The genes are TRBV4-2 and TRBJ1-2; possible D gene TRBD1, 6 bases. The CDR3 consists of 15 residues. Germline values: CDR1 LGHNA, CDR2 YNFKEQ. Trimming removed 1 base at V and 7 bases at J, with 16 bases between. Written as DNA, the CDR3 is TGTGCCAGCAGCCAAGGCTCTCGGGACACCCTTGGCTACACCTTC. Its translation is CASSQGSRDTLGYTF.

The chain recombines TRBV27 with TRBJ2-3, with D hard to call. The V and J ends lost 1 base and 4 bases respectively, with 6 bases between them. Per the germline V gene, CDR1 is MNHEY and CDR2 is SMNVEV (reference sequence). The length of the CDR3 is 13 residues. In nucleotides, the CDR3 is TGTGCCAGCAGTTTATATGTGTCAGATACGCAGTATTTT. It codes for CASSLYVSDTQYF.

J is TRBJ1-5 and V is TRBV2, with 7 nucleotides matching TRBD1. Losses at the gene ends were 5 bases for V and 4 bases for J; bases not matched to a gene: 5. This CDR3 contains 14 residues. Germline-derived CDR1 and CDR2 are SNHLY and FYNNEI. The CDR3 DNA reads as TGTGCCAGCAGTACCAACAGGGGAAATCAGCCCCAGCATTTT. This gives the protein CASSTNRGNQPQHF.

The chain couples TRBV7-9 to TRBJ1-1; a possible D gene is TRBD1 (5 bases). There are 13 residues in the CDR3. The V end was cut by 5 bases, the J end by 5 bases, with 12 bases between. Per germline, CDR1 SEHNR and CDR2 FQNEAQ (reference sequence). The CDR3 protein is CASSRASGTEAFF. The CDR3 region has the DNA TGTGCCAGCAGCCGGGCCTCAGGGACTGAAGCTTTCTTT. Combining the CDR3 with reference TRBV7-9 and TRBJ1-1 gives the whole variable domain DTGVSQNPRHKITKRGQNVTFRCDPISEHNRLYWYRQTLGQGPEFLTYFQNEAQLEKSRLLSDRFSAERPKGSFSTLEIQRTEQGDSAMYLCASSRASGTEAFFGQGTRLTVV.

V is TRBV7-9 and J is TRBJ2-5; D is uncertain. CDR3 length: 13 amino acids. Germline V gene lookup returns CDR1 SEHNR and CDR2 FQNEAQ (reference sequence). Trimming cost V 5 bases and J 7 bases, with 14 bases left between them. The CDR3 coding sequence is TGTGCCAGCAGCCAACCCCCCGTGGGGACCCAGTACTTC. Translated: CASSQPPVGTQYF.

The V call is TRBV7-9, the J call TRBJ1-1; 7 nucleotides line up with TRBD1. Trimming at V came to 9 bases and at J to 2 bases, leaving 3 bases not matched to a gene. CDR3 size: 12 residues. Germline assignment: CDR1 SEHNR and CDR2 FQNEAQ (reference sequence). CDR3 nucleotide sequence: TGTGCCAGGGGACAGCTTAACACTGAAGCTTTCTTT. Translation: CARGQLNTEAFF.

V gene TRBV28 combines with J gene TRBJ1-1; 8 bases line up with TRBD1. The CDR3 extends over 17 amino acids. In germline, CDR1 is MDHEN, CDR2 SYDVKM. The trim removed 6 bases at V and 0 bases at J, leaving 12 bases unmatched. The CDR3 loop reads CASSPYRQGHMNTEAFF. The CDR3 DNA reads as TGTGCCAGCAGCCCTTATCGACAGGGGCACATGAACACTGAAGCTTTCTTT. The whole variable domain, filled in from reference TRBV28 and TRBJ1-1, reads DVKVTQSSRYLVKRTGEKVFLECVQDMDHENMFWYRQDPGLGLRLIYFSYDVKMKEKGDIPEGYSVSREKKERFSLILESASTNQTSMYLCASSPYRQGHMNTEAFFGQGTRLTVV.